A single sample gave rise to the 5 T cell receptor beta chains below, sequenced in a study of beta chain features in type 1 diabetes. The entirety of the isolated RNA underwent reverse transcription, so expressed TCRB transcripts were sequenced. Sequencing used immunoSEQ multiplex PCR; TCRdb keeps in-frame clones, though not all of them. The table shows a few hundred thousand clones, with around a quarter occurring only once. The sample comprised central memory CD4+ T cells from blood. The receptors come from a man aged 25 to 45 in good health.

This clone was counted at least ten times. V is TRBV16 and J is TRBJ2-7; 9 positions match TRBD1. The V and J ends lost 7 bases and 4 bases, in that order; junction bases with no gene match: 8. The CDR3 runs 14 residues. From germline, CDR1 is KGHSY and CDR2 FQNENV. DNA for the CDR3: TGTGCCAGCACCCTCGGGACAGGGCTTTACGAGCAGTACTTC. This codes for CASTLGTGLYEQYF. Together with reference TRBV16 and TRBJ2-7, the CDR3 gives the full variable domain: GEEVAQTPKHLVRGEGQKAKLYCAPIKGHSYVFWYQQVLKNEFKFLISFQNENVFDETGMPKERFSAKCLPNSPCSLEIQATKLEDSAVYFCASTLGTGLYEQYFGPGTRLTVT.

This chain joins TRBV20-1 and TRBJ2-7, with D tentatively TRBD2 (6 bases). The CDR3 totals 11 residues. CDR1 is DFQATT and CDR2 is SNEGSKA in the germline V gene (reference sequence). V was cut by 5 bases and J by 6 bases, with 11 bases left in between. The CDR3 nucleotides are TGCAGTGCTTTCCAGGGAGGCGAGCAGTACTTC. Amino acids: CSAFQGGEQYF.

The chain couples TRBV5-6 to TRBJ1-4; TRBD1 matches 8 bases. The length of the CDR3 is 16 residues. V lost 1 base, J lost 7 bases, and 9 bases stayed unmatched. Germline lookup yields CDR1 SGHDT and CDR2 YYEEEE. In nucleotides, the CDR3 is TGTGCCAGCAGCTTGACGGACAGGGAGTTCAGTGAAAAACTGTTTTTT. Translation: CASSLTDREFSEKLFF.

CDR3 protein: CASSLGGASNEQFF. The CDR3 nucleotides read TGCGCCAGCAGCTTGGGAGGGGCTTCAAATGAGCAGTTCTTC. The V call is TRBV5-1, the J call TRBJ2-1, with D perhaps given as TRBD1 or TRBD2 (5 bases each). The CDR3 contains 14 residues. Germline CDR1 reads SGHRS; CDR2 reads YFSETQ. Trimming removed 0 bases from V and 7 bases from J, with 11 bases in between.

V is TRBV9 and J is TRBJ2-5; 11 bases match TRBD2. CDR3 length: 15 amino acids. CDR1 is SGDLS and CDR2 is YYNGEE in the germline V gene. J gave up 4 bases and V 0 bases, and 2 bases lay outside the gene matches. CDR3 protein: CASSVETSGVETQYF. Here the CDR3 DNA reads TGTGCCAGCAGCGTAGAGACTAGCGGGGTAGAGACCCAGTACTTC.